These 31 T cell receptor beta chains share one sample of origin, sequenced in a study of Ad26.COV2.S vaccination and SARS-CoV-2 variants. Data came from immunoSEQ multiplex PCR; TCRdb stores just in-frame clones and leaves some out. The sample shows 440,000 or so clones, approximately 90% of them seen only once. Regarding treatment: approximately 18 received Ad26.COV2.S at low or high dose, single or two shots; 5 received placebo; per-sample allocation not given. Specimens were obtained on day 63 following the first vaccine or placebo injection. Source: peripheral blood, taken in a trial of Ad26.COV2.S vaccine versus placebo. These receptors all come from a person aged 18-60 years who received the Ad26.COV2.S COVID-19 vaccine or a placebo.

The chain joins TRBV10-2 to TRBJ2-3; either TRBD1 or TRBD2 may supply D (5 bases each). V gave up 6 bases and J gave up 1 base, with 23 bases separating them. The germline CDR1 and CDR2 sequences are WSHSY and SAAADI. There are 18 residues in the CDR3. CDR3 region: CASREMGRTGYGTDTQYF. CDR3 bases: TGCGCCAGCAGAGAAATGGGGCGAACGGGGTACGGCACAGATACGCAGTATTTT.

The chain carries TRBV27 and TRBJ2-1; D uncertain. CDR1 is MNHEY, CDR2 SMNVEV, per germline (reference sequence). There are 13 residues in the CDR3. V gave up 7 bases and J gave up 4 bases, with 11 bases separating them. CDR3 protein: CASKEAPYNEQFF. The CDR3 DNA follows: TGTGCCAGCAAGGAAGCGCCTTACAATGAGCAGTTCTTC.

The chain couples TRBV27 to TRBJ1-2; a weak D match, TRBD1 (6 bases). The CDR3 contains 15 residues. Trimming removed 2 bases from V and 4 bases from J, with 14 bases in between. Germline CDR1 reads MNHEY; CDR2 reads SMNVEV (reference sequence). This CDR3 is CASSLGFGQSYGYTF. The CDR3 DNA reads TGTGCCAGCAGTTTAGGGTTCGGACAGAGCTATGGCTACACCTTC.

The chain combines TRBV5-8 with TRBJ2-1, with TRBD1 identical over 9 bases. This CDR3 has 16 residues. Per the germline V gene, CDR1 is SGHTS and CDR2 is YDEGEE. Trimming took 5 bases from V and 2 from J; bases not matched to a gene: 8. CDR3 sequence reads: CASRRVQGAAYNEQFF. DNA for the CDR3: TGTGCCAGCAGACGTGTACAGGGGGCGGCCTACAATGAGCAGTTCTTC. The variable domain in full, completed from reference TRBV5-8 and TRBJ2-1, reads EAGVTQSPTHLIKTRGQQATLRCSPISGHTSVYWYQQALGLGLQFLLWYDEGEERNRGNFPPRFSGRQFPNYSSELNVNALELEDSALYLCASRRVQGAAYNEQFFGPGTRLTVL.

The chain is built from TRBV5-1 and TRBJ2-7; D gene unclear. Per the germline V gene, CDR1 is SGHRS and CDR2 is YFSETQ. V lost 1 base and J lost 6, with 11 bases in between. This CDR3 region has 13 residues. As DNA, the CDR3 is TGCGCCAGCAGCTTGCTCGAGTCCAGCGAGCAGTACTTC. This gives the protein CASSLLESSEQYF.

The rearrangement joins TRBV9 to TRBJ1-1; 8 positions agree with TRBD1. Germline V CDR1 and CDR2: SGDLS, YYNGEE. The CDR3 loop spans 16 amino acids. V gave up 4 bases and J gave up 5 bases; unmatched junction bases: 13. CDR3 in amino acids: CASSRTGGSWYTEAFF. DNA for the CDR3: TGTGCCAGCAGCCGAACAGGGGGATCGTGGTATACTGAAGCTTTCTTT.

V gene TRBV7-9 combines with J gene TRBJ2-2; D is possibly TRBD2 (6 bases). The CDR3 is made up of 12 amino acids. CDR1 and CDR2 from the germline V gene are SEHNR and FQNEAQ (reference sequence). The V end lost 4 bases, the J end lost 6 bases, and 6 bases lay between the germline ends. In DNA, the CDR3 is TGTGCCAGCAGCTGGGGGGCCGGGGAGCTGTTTTTT. Protein sequence: CASSWGAGELFF.

The chain is built from TRBV5-6 and TRBJ1-5; D is unresolved. Germline V gene sequence: CDR1 SGHDT, CDR2 YYEEEE. V was clipped by 0 bases and J by 3 bases, with 4 bases between them. The CDR3 runs to 13 residues. CDR3 protein: CASSLDLNQPQHF. DNA for the CDR3: TGTGCCAGCAGCTTGGACCTCAATCAGCCCCAGCATTTT.

This clone has only one observation. The chain joins TRBV12-3 or TRBV12-4 to TRBJ2-4, with D unclear. This CDR3 is built from 11 residues. V lost 4 bases to trimming and J lost 3 bases, with 1 base between them. The chain's CDR3 is CASSYKNIQYF. The CDR3 DNA is TGTGCCAGCAGTTACAAAAACATTCAGTACTTC.

V is TRBV18 and J is TRBJ2-3; D is perhaps TRBD2 (7 bases). The CDR3 is 15 residues long. Per germline, CDR1 KGHSH and CDR2 LQKENI. Between the trimmed V and J ends, which lost 7 bases and 2 bases, there was a span of 16 bases. The CDR3 reads CASCLVGGPTDTQYF. CDR3 bases: TGTGCCAGCTGTCTTGTGGGGGGGCCCACAGATACGCAGTATTTT.

This chain joins TRBV19 and TRBJ2-5; 10 nucleotides agree with TRBD1. This CDR3 has 19 residues. Germline CDR1 LNHDA, CDR2 SQIVND (reference sequence). With 6 bases clipped from V and 5 bases from J, the junction kept 21 bases outside the gene matches. The CDR3 nucleotides are TGTGCCAGTAGCACCCGACAGGGGGCTACCCCTGGTCTGAGGGAGACCCAGTACTTC. This encodes CASSTRQGATPGLRETQYF.

This chain links TRBV4-3 with TRBJ1-5; D is unclear. V dropped 0 bases and J dropped 1 base, with 22 bases sitting between them. Per germline, CDR1 LGHNA and CDR2 YSLEER. The CDR3 spans 20 residues. The CDR3 protein is CASSQDLGGTDVRSNQPQHF. CDR3 sequence (DNA): TGCGCCAGCAGCCAAGATCTGGGAGGCACGGATGTAAGGAGCAATCAGCCCCAGCATTTT.

This clone was picked up a small number of times. The chain employs TRBV28 and TRBJ1-2; D is unresolved. Looked up from germline, CDR1 is MDHEN and CDR2 is SYDVKM. This CDR3 is 13 amino acids long. Trimming removed 3 bases from V and 4 bases from J, with 9 bases in between. CDR3 bases: TGTGCCAGCAGTTTTCGGGGATTCTATGGCTACACCTTC. This sequence encodes CASSFRGFYGYTF.

This sequence joins TRBV27 and TRBJ1-1; D remains unclear. The germline CDR1 and CDR2 sequences are MNHEY and SMNVEV (reference sequence). V shed 2 bases and J shed 1 base, with 5 bases lying between them. This CDR3 is 13 amino acids long. CDR3 residues: CASSLTANTEAFF. In DNA, the CDR3 is TGTGCCAGCAGTTTAACAGCGAACACTGAAGCTTTCTTT.

V usage is TRBV30 and J usage is TRBJ2-7, with D possibly being TRBD2 (6 bases). Germline assignment: CDR1 GTSNPN and CDR2 SVGIG (reference sequence). V shed 2 bases and J shed 4 bases, with 12 bases lying between them. This CDR3 is built from 13 residues. The CDR3 nucleotides are TGTGCCTGGAGTCGGGGGACGCTTTACGAGCAGTACTTC. Translation: CAWSRGTLYEQYF. Variable domain in full (rest from reference TRBV30 and TRBJ2-7): SQTIHQWPATLVQPVGSPLSLECTVEGTSNPNLYWYRQAAGRGLQLLFYSVGIGQISSEVPQNLSASRPQDRQFILSSKKLLLSDSGFYLCAWSRGTLYEQYFGPGTRLTVT.

The rearrangement links TRBV10-3 to TRBJ2-1; D is undetermined. The CDR3 totals 13 residues. Per germline, CDR1 ENHRY and CDR2 SYGVKD. V shed 7 bases and J shed 5 bases, with 12 bases lying between them. The CDR3 DNA reads TGTGCCATCAAGAAAGACATTCACAATGAGCAGTTCTTC. As protein: CAIKKDIHNEQFF.

The V and J genes are TRBV27 and TRBJ2-1, with TRBD2 identical over 9 bases. Germline V gene lookup returns CDR1 MNHEY and CDR2 SMNVEV (reference sequence). V shed 3 bases and J 4 bases; nucleotides not matched to a gene: 4. This CDR3 is built from 15 residues. The CDR3 here is CASSFAGGPYNEQFF. The CDR3 DNA reads as TGTGCCAGCAGTTTCGCGGGGGGGCCGTACAATGAGCAGTTCTTC.

This clone was detected many times. This chain connects TRBV7-8 to TRBJ2-1, with D maybe TRBD2 (7 bases). The length of the CDR3 is 17 residues. V dropped 8 bases and J dropped 3 bases, with 23 bases sitting between them. Germline-derived CDR1 and CDR2 are SGHVS and FQNEAQ. The DNA for the CDR3 is TGTGCCAGCTCCGAGGGGGGGAGATTCCCACTCTACAATGAGCAGTTCTTC. It is translated as CASSEGGRFPLYNEQFF.

The V and J genes are TRBV7-9 and TRBJ2-7; no clear D. The germline CDR1 and CDR2 sequences are SEHNR and FQNEAQ (reference sequence). V was clipped by 1 base and J by 2 bases, with 15 bases between them. CDR3 length: 16 amino acids. CDR3 in DNA: TGTGCCAGCAGCTTAGTCGCAGAACCCGCCGCCTACGAGCAGTACTTC. This translates into CASSLVAEPAAYEQYF.

The CDR3 nucleotides read TGTGCCAGCAGCTTGGGACGTCTGATCTCCTATGGCTACACCTTC. Translation: CASSLGRLISYGYTF. V gene TRBV5-6 combines with J gene TRBJ1-2; D not certain. The CDR3 length is 15 residues. The V end lost 0 bases, the J end lost 4 bases, and 13 bases lay between the germline ends. Germline loops: CDR1 SGHDT, CDR2 YYEEEE. The full variable domain, in which reference TRBV5-6 and TRBJ1-2 provide the parts outside the CDR3, is DAGVTQSPTHLIKTRGQQVTLRCSPKSGHDTVSWYQQALGQGPQFIFQYYEEEERQRGNFPDRFSGHQFPNYSSELNVNALLLGDSALYLCASSLGRLISYGYTFGSGTRLTVV.

The genes are TRBV6-2 or TRBV6-3 and TRBJ2-3, with 11 bases aligning to TRBD2. CDR1 and CDR2 (germline): MNHEY, SVGEGT. The junction had 9 bases not matched to a gene; V was cut back by 2 bases and J by 2 bases. The CDR3 is 18 residues long. In DNA form, the CDR3 reads TGTGCCAGCAGTTACCCCCGAATAGCGGGGGGGGTCACAGATACGCAGTATTTT. Protein: CASSYPRIAGGVTDTQYF.

The chain employs TRBV28 and TRBJ2-1; D is perhaps TRBD2 (6 bases). This CDR3 is 12 amino acids long. CDR1 is MDHEN, CDR2 SYDVKM, per germline. The ends were cut back, 1 base at V and 9 bases at J, with 7 bases in the middle. The CDR3 DNA reads TGTGCCAGCAGTTTATCCGGGAGTGAGCAGTTCTTC. It yields the protein CASSLSGSEQFF.

This chain connects TRBV3-1 (or the pseudogene TRBV3-2) to TRBJ1-2; 12 nucleotides align to TRBD1. V shed 5 bases and J 14 bases; nucleotides not matched to a gene: 9. Germline values: CDR1 LGHDT, CDR2 YNNKEL (reference sequence). This CDR3 is built from 13 residues. CDR3 bases: TGTGCCAGCAGCTTGGGACAGGGGGCTAGCTTAACCTTC. Translation gives CASSLGQGASLTF.

The rearrangement links TRBV7-2 to TRBJ1-5; 10 positions match TRBD1. The CDR3 loop spans 17 amino acids. J gave up 3 bases and V 5 bases, and 10 bases lay outside the gene matches. Germline values: CDR1 SGHTA, CDR2 FQGNSA. CDR3 DNA: TGTGCCAGCAGCGTCCGGGACAGGGGTCGGATCAATCAGCCCCAGCATTTT. It translates to CASSVRDRGRINQPQHF.

The CDR3 nucleotides are TGTGCCATCAGTTCTGGAACTCAAGAGACCCAGTACTTC. This translates into CAISSGTQETQYF. The chain uses TRBV10-3 and TRBJ2-5; no definite D call. The CDR3 is made up of 13 amino acids. Looked up from germline, CDR1 is ENHRY and CDR2 is SYGVKD. Between the trimmed V and J ends, which lost 5 bases and 2 bases, there was a span of 9 bases.

This clone was recorded a few times. V usage is TRBV7-9 and J usage is TRBJ1-2, with a weak D call TRBD1 (6 bases). CDR3 size: 14 residues. From germline, CDR1 is SEHNR and CDR2 FQNEAQ (reference sequence). V was shortened by 1 base and J by 2 bases, with 8 bases between the two germline ends. CDR3 DNA sequence: TGTGCCAGCAGCTTAGTTCAGGGGAACTATGGCTACACCTTC. This sequence encodes CASSLVQGNYGYTF.

The table lists this clone with a count of one. The chain recombines TRBV6-6 with TRBJ2-1; perhaps TRBD1 as D (5 bases). There are 16 residues in the CDR3. Trimming stripped 2 bases from V and 5 bases from J, with 16 bases between. In germline, CDR1 is MNHNY, CDR2 SVGAGI (reference sequence). The CDR3 region is CASSYKGQQGNNEQFF. The CDR3 coding sequence is TGTGCCAGCAGTTACAAGGGGCAGCAGGGTAACAATGAGCAGTTCTTC.

The V call is TRBV12-3 or TRBV12-4, the J call TRBJ1-2; 7 bases are a match to TRBD1. The CDR3 sequence is 12 residues long. The junction had 2 bases not matched to a gene; V was cut back by 0 bases and J by 10 bases. The CDR3 sequence is CASSLATGAYTF. The DNA for the CDR3 is TGTGCCAGCAGTTTAGCTACAGGGGCCTACACCTTC.

The sample holds one count of this clone. The genes are TRBV28 and TRBJ2-1, with D tentatively TRBD1 or TRBD2 (6 bases each). The germline V gene has CDR1 MDHEN and CDR2 SYDVKM. The CDR3 runs 13 residues. V was clipped by 8 bases and J by 4 bases, with 12 bases between them. DNA for the CDR3: TGTGCCAGCCTCGGGGGCCCTTACAATGAGCAGTTCTTC. Translation gives CASLGGPYNEQFF. The full variable domain, rest sourced from reference TRBV28 and TRBJ2-1, is DVKVTQSSRYLVKRTGEKVFLECVQDMDHENMFWYRQDPGLGLRLIYFSYDVKMKEKGDIPEGYSVSREKKERFSLILESASTNQTSMYLCASLGGPYNEQFFGPGTRLTVL.

The rearrangement joins TRBV19 to TRBJ1-2; 8 bases map to TRBD1. V gave up 10 bases and J gave up 4 bases; unmatched junction bases: 8. The CDR3 is 13 amino acids. Germline V gives CDR1 LNHDA, CDR2 SQIVND (reference sequence). The CDR3 here is CATTDREIYGYTF. Here the CDR3 DNA reads TGTGCCACTACGGACAGGGAAATCTATGGCTACACCTTC.

The V call is TRBV11-3, the J call TRBJ2-5, with D perhaps matching TRBD1 (5 bases). Trimming cost V 1 base and J 2 bases, with 11 bases left between them. The CDR3 sequence is 15 residues long. Germline values: CDR1 SGHNT, CDR2 YENEEA. The chain's CDR3 is CASSLGLRAQETQYF. CDR3 coding DNA: TGTGCCAGCAGCTTAGGGCTCAGGGCTCAAGAGACCCAGTACTTC. Combining the CDR3 with reference TRBV11-3 and TRBJ2-5 gives the whole variable domain EAGVVQSPRYKIIEKKQPVAFWCNPISGHNTLYWYLQNLGQGPELLIRYENEEAVDDSQLPKDRFSAERLKGVDSTLKIQPAELGDSAVYLCASSLGLRAQETQYFGPGTRLLVL.